This T cell receptor (beta chain) stems from a study of T cell changes during pregnancy in multiple sclerosis. Measured with immunoSEQ multiplex PCR; TCRdb has only the in-frame clones, and not every one. The sample yields under 50,000 clones, around 93% seen once. The material was CD8+ T cells from peripheral blood mononuclear cells, obtained in the second trimester of pregnancy. The origin of this receptor is a female donor with multiple sclerosis, enrolled in a pregnancy study.

The CDR3 here is CASSFSGVTDTQYF. CDR3 in DNA: TGTGCCAGCAGCTTTAGCGGGGTCACAGATACGCAGTATTTT. The gene calls are TRBV9 and TRBJ2-3, with 8 nucleotides matching TRBD2. Germline V gene sequence: CDR1 SGDLS, CDR2 YYNGEE. This CDR3 contains 14 residues. V shed 4 bases and J 2 bases; nucleotides not matched to a gene: 3.